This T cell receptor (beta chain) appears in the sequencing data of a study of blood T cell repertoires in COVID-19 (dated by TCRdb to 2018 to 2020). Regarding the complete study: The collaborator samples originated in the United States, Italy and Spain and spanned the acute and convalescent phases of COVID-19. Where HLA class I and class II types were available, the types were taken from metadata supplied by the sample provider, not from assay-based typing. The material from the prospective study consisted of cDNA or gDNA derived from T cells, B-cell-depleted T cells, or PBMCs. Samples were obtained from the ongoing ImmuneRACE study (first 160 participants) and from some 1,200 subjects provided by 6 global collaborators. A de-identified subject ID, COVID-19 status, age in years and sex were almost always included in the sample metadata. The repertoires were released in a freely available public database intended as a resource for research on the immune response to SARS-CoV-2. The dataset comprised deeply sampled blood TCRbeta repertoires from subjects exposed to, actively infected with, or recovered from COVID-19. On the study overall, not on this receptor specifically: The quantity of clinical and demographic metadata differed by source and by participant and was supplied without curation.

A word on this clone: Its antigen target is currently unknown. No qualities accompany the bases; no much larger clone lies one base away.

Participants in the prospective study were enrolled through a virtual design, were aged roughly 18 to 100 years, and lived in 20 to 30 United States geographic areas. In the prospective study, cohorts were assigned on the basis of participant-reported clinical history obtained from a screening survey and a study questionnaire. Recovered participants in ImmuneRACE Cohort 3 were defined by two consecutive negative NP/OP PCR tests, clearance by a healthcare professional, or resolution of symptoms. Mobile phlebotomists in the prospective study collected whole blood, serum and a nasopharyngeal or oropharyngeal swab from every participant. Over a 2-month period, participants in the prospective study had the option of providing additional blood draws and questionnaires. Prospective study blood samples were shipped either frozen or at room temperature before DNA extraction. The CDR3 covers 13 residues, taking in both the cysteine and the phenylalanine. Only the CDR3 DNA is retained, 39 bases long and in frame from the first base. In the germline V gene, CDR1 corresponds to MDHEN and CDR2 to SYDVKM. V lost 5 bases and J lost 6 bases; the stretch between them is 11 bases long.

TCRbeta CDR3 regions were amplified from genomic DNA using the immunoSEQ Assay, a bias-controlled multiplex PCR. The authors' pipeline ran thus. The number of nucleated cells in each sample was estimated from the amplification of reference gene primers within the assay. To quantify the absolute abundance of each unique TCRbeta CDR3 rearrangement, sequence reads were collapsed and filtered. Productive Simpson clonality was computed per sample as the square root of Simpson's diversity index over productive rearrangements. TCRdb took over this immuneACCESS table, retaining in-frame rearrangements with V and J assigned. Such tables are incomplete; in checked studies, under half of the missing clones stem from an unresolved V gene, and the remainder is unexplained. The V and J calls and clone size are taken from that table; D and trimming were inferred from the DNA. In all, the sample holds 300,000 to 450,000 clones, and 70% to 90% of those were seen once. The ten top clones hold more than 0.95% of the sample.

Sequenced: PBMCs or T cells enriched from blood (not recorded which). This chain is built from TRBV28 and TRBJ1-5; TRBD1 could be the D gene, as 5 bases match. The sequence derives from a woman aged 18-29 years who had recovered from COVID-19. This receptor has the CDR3 CASSPRGFQPQHF. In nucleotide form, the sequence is TGTGCCAGCAGTCCTAGGGGATTTCAGCCCCAGCATTTT.